Shown below are 20 T cell receptor beta chains from a single sample sequenced in a study of T cells after yellow fever vaccination. MiXCR, run by TCRdb on the 5' RACE reads, gives a single entry per CDR3 protein. The table includes some 400,000 distinct CDR3 sequences, under 7.5% detected once. Sequences were derived from PBMCs, sampled 5 days after the yellow fever booster vaccination. The receptors come from a man aged 25 to 40 who received the YFV17D yellow fever vaccine.

This clonotype was counted only a few times. The gene calls are TRBV4-3 and TRBJ2-7, with D unclear. The V gene's germline CDR1 is LGHNA and CDR2 YSLEER. The CDR3 loop spans 16 amino acids. V lost 0 bases, J lost 2 bases, and 14 bases lay in between. The CDR3 sequence: CASSQDPEVPTYEQYF. The CDR3 nucleotides read TGCGCCAGCAGCCAAGATCCCGAGGTTCCTACCTACGAGCAGTACTTC.

This clonotype was found many times. The rearrangement links TRBV5-1 to TRBJ2-7; D is undetermined. Germline CDR1 is SGHRS and CDR2 is YFSETQ. CDR3 length: 14 amino acids. The V and J ends lost 0 bases and 2 bases respectively, with 9 bases between them. The chain's CDR3 is CASSLDSLTYEQYF. The CDR3 bases are TGCGCCAGCAGCTTGGACAGTCTAACCTACGAGCAGTACTTC.

The V call is TRBV5-1, the J call TRBJ2-5; 7 nucleotides align to TRBD1. The germline V gene has CDR1 SGHRS and CDR2 YFSETQ. The CDR3 extends over 15 amino acids. The junction had 6 bases not matched to a gene; V was cut back by 1 base and J by 3 bases. CDR3 loop: CASSLWFGTEETQYF. The CDR3 DNA sequence: TGCGCCAGCAGCTTGTGGTTTGGGACAGAAGAGACCCAGTACTTC.

There are many counts of this clonotype. CDR3 region: CASSLDSSGMTYEQYF. CDR3 sequence (DNA): TGCGCCAGCAGCTTGGATTCTAGCGGGATGACGTACGAGCAGTACTTC. V is TRBV5-1 and J is TRBJ2-7; 9 positions agree with TRBD2. After removal of 0 bases from V and 4 bases from J, the junction contained 8 bases not matched to a gene. The CDR3 is made up of 16 amino acids. Germline CDR1 reads SGHRS; CDR2 reads YFSETQ. The full variable domain, in which reference TRBV5-1 and TRBJ2-7 provide the parts outside the CDR3, is KAGVTQTPRYLIKTRGQQVTLSCSPISGHRSVSWYQQTPGQGLQFLFEYFSETQRNKGNFPGRFSGRQFSNSRSEMNVSTLELGDSALYLCASSLDSSGMTYEQYFGPGTRLTVT.

In its sample, this clonotype was seen a few times. A read error may be the cause here, since a much bigger clone is one base away. The rearrangement joins TRBV12-3 or TRBV12-4 to TRBJ2-5; 7 bases match TRBD1. V was pared by 5 bases and J by 0 bases, with 3 bases of the junction left unmatched. This CDR3 is built from 14 residues. The CDR3 DNA reads as TGTGCCAGCAGTCTACAGGGGAACCAAGAGACCCAGTACTTC. The encoded protein is CASSLQGNQETQYF.

This clonotype appeared a few times. The chain is built from TRBV5-1 and TRBJ2-1, with 10 bases that match TRBD2. The CDR3 is 16 amino acids. CDR1 SGHRS and CDR2 YFSETQ come from the germline V gene. V shed 0 bases and J 7 bases; nucleotides not matched to a gene: 7. The CDR3 region is CASSLGPSGSGNEQFF. Here the CDR3 DNA reads TGCGCCAGCAGCTTGGGGCCTAGCGGGAGTGGTAATGAGCAGTTCTTC.

This clonotype has just a few counts. This chain's CDR3 is CASSSGLLDQFF. Here the CDR3 DNA reads TGCGCCAGCAGCTCGGGACTCCTGGATCAGTTCTTC. The chain recombines TRBV5-1 with TRBJ2-1; the D gene is possibly TRBD2 (6 bases). The CDR3 is made up of 12 amino acids. CDR1 and CDR2 from the germline V gene are SGHRS and YFSETQ. The ends were cut back, 3 bases at V and 13 bases at J, with 14 bases in the middle.

This clonotype was seen ten or more times. V gene TRBV7-8 combines with J gene TRBJ2-3; a weak D match, TRBD2 (6 bases). This CDR3 is 15 amino acids long. Deletions cut 5 bases from V and 3 bases from J, with 15 bases between. CDR1 is SGHVS, CDR2 FQNEAQ, per germline. CDR3: CASSILSGRTDTQYF. The CDR3 coding sequence is TGTGCCAGCAGCATTCTAAGCGGGCGAACAGATACGCAGTATTTT. Looking up the rest from reference TRBV7-8 and TRBJ2-3 gives the full variable domain: GAGVSQSPRYKVAKRGQDVALRCDPISGHVSLFWYQQALGQGPEFLTYFQNEAQLDKSGLPSDRFFAERPEGSVSTLKIQRTQQEDSAVYLCASSILSGRTDTQYFGPGTRLTVL.

This clonotype was counted at least ten times. This chain joins TRBV29-1 and TRBJ2-5, with D perhaps matching TRBD1 (6 bases). CDR3 length: 14 amino acids. Germline CDR1 is SQVTM and CDR2 is ANQGSEA. Trimming shortened V by 5 bases and J by 4 bases, and 17 bases separated the two germline ends. The CDR3 here is CSVLTPGRGETQYF. The CDR3 bases are TGCAGCGTTTTAACTCCTGGCAGGGGAGAGACCCAGTACTTC.

In this sample, this clonotype turned up many times. CDR3 in DNA: TGCGCCAGCAGCACAACCGGGACAGGAACCTACGAGCAGTACTTC. It yields the protein CASSTTGTGTYEQYF. The rearrangement links TRBV5-1 to TRBJ2-7; 8 bases line up with TRBD1. From germline, CDR1 is SGHRS and CDR2 YFSETQ. This CDR3 spans 15 amino acids. The V gene end was trimmed by 4 bases and the J gene end by 2 bases; junction bases not matched to a gene: 8.

The V call is TRBV2, the J call TRBJ1-3; 9 positions match TRBD1. The germline V gene has CDR1 SNHLY and CDR2 FYNNEI. The CDR3 spans 14 residues. Germline trimming cut 6 bases from V and 2 bases from J; bases unmatched to any gene: 2. The CDR3 sequence: CASRGDRAGNTIYF. For the CDR3, the DNA is TGTGCCAGCAGGGGGGACAGGGCTGGAAACACCATATATTTT.

The chain joins TRBV20-1 to TRBJ2-5; possibly TRBD2 for D (6 bases). This CDR3 is built from 14 residues. Deletions cut 4 bases from V and 3 bases from J, with 15 bases between. Germline V gene sequence: CDR1 DFQATT, CDR2 SNEGSKA (reference sequence). The CDR3 region is CSANSEWGEETQYF. In DNA, the CDR3 is TGCAGTGCTAACTCGGAGTGGGGGGAAGAGACCCAGTACTTC.

This clonotype was observed many times. Relative to the germline gene, one junction end is altered; a read error may explain this. The rearrangement uses TRBV7-7 and TRBJ2-2; D unclear. The germline gives CDR1 SSHAT, CDR2 FNYEAQ (reference sequence). The CDR3 runs 14 residues. This chain's CDR3 is CASSLQTNTGELFF. The CDR3 DNA reads as TGTGCTAGCAGCTTACAGACGAACACCGGGGAGCTGTTTTTT.

This clonotype was found many times. The chain combines TRBV4-3 with TRBJ2-2; D is unclear. The CDR3 length is 17 residues. Germline V gene lookup returns CDR1 LGHNA and CDR2 YSLEER. V was pared by 0 bases and J by 7 bases, with 18 bases between. CDR3 loop: CASSQDEGRRFGGELFF. CDR3 in DNA: TGCGCCAGCAGCCAAGATGAAGGGCGAAGATTCGGCGGGGAGCTGTTTTTT.

The rearrangement uses TRBV6-5 and TRBJ2-7; 9 positions match TRBD2. The CDR3 sequence is 16 residues long. The V segment lost 4 bases and the J segment 4 bases; nucleotides outside the gene matches: 11. Per the germline V gene, CDR1 is MNHEY and CDR2 is SVGAGI. DNA for the CDR3: TGTGCCAGCAGTTCGAGTGTGCGGGAGGGCCCATACGAGCAGTACTTC. Its protein product is CASSSSVREGPYEQYF.

V and J are TRBV5-1 and TRBJ1-6, with TRBD1 identical over 9 bases. CDR3 length: 15 amino acids. CDR1 is SGHRS and CDR2 is YFSETQ in the germline V gene. With V trimmed by 4 bases and J by 8 bases, 7 bases remained unmatched. The CDR3 loop is CASSGTGTGYSPLHF. The CDR3 nucleotides are TGCGCCAGCAGCGGCACGGGGACAGGGTATTCACCCCTCCACTTT. The variable domain in full, completed from reference TRBV5-1 and TRBJ1-6, reads KAGVTQTPRYLIKTRGQQVTLSCSPISGHRSVSWYQQTPGQGLQFLFEYFSETQRNKGNFPGRFSGRQFSNSRSEMNVSTLELGDSALYLCASSGTGTGYSPLHFGNGTRLTVT.

This rearrangement joins TRBV9 to TRBJ2-1, with TRBD1 matching 7 bases. Unmatched junction bases numbered 9, after V lost 4 bases and J lost 8 bases. CDR1 is SGDLS and CDR2 is YYNGEE in the germline V gene. The CDR3 is 14 amino acids. This CDR3 reads CASSKTGVRDEQFF. The CDR3 DNA is TGTGCCAGCAGCAAAACAGGGGTTAGAGATGAGCAGTTCTTC.

The chain carries TRBV5-6 and TRBJ1-2, with TRBD1 identical over 7 bases. The CDR3 contains 14 residues. Germline loops: CDR1 SGHDT, CDR2 YYEEEE. J gave up 4 bases and V 3 bases, and 6 bases lay outside the gene matches. The CDR3 protein is CASSWGGQSYGYTF. The CDR3 region has the DNA TGTGCCAGCAGCTGGGGGGGACAGAGCTATGGCTACACCTTC.

In its sample, this clonotype was seen many times. The genes are TRBV6-5 and TRBJ2-4, with D unclear. V lost 0 bases, J lost 0 bases, and 9 bases lay in between. Per germline, CDR1 MNHEY and CDR2 SVGAGI. This CDR3 is built from 16 residues. This CDR3 is CASSYSGSLAKNIQYF. The CDR3 coding sequence is TGTGCCAGCAGTTACTCGGGCAGCCTAGCCAAAAACATTCAGTACTTC.

The chain uses TRBV20-1 and TRBJ2-5, with TRBD1 identical over 9 bases. The CDR3 is made up of 14 amino acids. CDR1 is DFQATT, CDR2 SNEGSKA, per germline (reference sequence). V shed 6 bases, J shed 5 bases, and the junction held 10 bases outside the gene matches. The CDR3 sequence: CSAPDRGRGETQYF. The CDR3 coding sequence is TGCAGTGCCCCCGACAGGGGGAGAGGGGAGACCCAGTACTTC.